This TCR beta chain originates from a study of blood T cell repertoires in COVID-19. Study-level information: The samples span acute and convalescent COVID-19 from the United States, Italy and Spain. Nucleic acid was either cDNA or gDNA, and it came from T cells, B-cell-depleted T cells, or PBMCs.

The authors' processing: How many nucleated cells were present was estimated from reference gene primer amplification. Assay used: immunoSEQ multiplex PCR; TCRdb lists only in-frame clones, some missing. The V and J calls and clone size are taken from that table; D and trimming were inferred from the DNA. The sample holds tens of thousands of clones, 70% to 85% seen once. V lost 3 bases and J lost 2, with 9 bases in between. The CDR3 is 13 residues long. CDR1 and CDR2 from the germline V gene are SGHDT and YYEEEE. The specimen was peripheral blood. The genes are TRBV5-6 and TRBJ2-7, with D possibly TRBD1 on 5 matching bases. This sequence was found in a man in his fifties or sixties with acute or convalescent COVID-19. The CDR3 loop reads CASSYLGPYEQYF. CDR3 nucleotides: TGTGCCAGCAGCTACCTGGGGCCCTACGAGCAGTACTTC.